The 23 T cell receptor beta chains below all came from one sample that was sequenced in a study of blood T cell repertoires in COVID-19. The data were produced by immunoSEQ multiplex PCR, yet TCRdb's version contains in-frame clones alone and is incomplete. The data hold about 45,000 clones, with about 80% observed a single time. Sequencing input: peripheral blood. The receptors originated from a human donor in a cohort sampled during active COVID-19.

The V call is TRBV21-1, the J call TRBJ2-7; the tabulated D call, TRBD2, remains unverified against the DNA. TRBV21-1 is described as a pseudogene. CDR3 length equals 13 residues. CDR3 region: CASSASGRYEQYF. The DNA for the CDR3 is TGTGCCAGCAGCGCTAGCGGGAGGTACGAGCAGTACTTC.

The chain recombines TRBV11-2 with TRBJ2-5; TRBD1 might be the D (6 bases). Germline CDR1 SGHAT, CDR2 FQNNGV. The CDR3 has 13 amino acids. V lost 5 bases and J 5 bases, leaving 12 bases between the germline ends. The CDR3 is CASSPDRRETQYF. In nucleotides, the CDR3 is TGTGCCAGCAGCCCCGACAGGCGTGAGACCCAGTACTTC.

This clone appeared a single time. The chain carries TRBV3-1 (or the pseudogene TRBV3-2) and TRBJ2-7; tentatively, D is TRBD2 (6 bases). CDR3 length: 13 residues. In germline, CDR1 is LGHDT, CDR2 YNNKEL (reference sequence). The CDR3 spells CASSQAGGGRPSV. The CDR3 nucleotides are TGTGCCAGCAGCCAAGCAGGTGGGGGGAGGCCCTCCGTC.

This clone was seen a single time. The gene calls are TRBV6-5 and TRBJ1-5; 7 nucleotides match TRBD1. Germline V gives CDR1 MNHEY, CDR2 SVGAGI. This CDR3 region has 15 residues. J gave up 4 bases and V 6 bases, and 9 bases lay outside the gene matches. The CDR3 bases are TGTGCCAGCAGAGATTTGACAGGGTTTAATCAGCCCCAGCATTTT. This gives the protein CASRDLTGFNQPQHF.

CDR3 nucleotides: TGTGCCAGCAGTTCTGGACAGGGATATGGCTACACCTTC. Its translation is CASSSGQGYGYTF. The V call is TRBV12-3 or TRBV12-4, the J call TRBJ1-2; 8 nucleotides agree with TRBD1. After removal of 4 bases from V and 5 bases from J, the junction contained 3 bases not matched to a gene. CDR3 length equals 13 residues.

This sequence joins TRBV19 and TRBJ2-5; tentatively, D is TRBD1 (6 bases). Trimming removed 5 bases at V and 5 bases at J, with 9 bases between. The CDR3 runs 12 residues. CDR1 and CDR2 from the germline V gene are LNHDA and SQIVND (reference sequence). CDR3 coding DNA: TGTGCCAGTAGTCCAGGGGAGGAGACCCAGTACTTC. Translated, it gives CASSPGEETQYF. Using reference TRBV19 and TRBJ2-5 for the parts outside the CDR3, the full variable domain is DGGITQSPKYLFRKEGQNVTLSCEQNLNHDAMYWYRQDPGQGLRLIYYSQIVNDFQKGDIAEGYSVSREKKESFPLTVTSAQKNPTAFYLCASSPGEETQYFGPGTRLLVL.

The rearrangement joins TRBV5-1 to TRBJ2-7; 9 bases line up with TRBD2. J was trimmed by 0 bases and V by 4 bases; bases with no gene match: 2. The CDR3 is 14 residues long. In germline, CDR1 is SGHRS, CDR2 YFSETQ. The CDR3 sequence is CASSMTSGSYEQYF. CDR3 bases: TGCGCCAGCAGCATGACTAGCGGCTCCTACGAGCAGTACTTC.

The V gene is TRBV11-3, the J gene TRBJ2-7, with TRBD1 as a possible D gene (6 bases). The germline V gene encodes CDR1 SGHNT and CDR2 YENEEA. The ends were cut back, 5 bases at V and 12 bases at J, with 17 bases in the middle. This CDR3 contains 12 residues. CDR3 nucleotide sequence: TGTGCCAGCAGCCCGACAGGTTTAGGGTGGTACTTC. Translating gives CASSPTGLGWYF.

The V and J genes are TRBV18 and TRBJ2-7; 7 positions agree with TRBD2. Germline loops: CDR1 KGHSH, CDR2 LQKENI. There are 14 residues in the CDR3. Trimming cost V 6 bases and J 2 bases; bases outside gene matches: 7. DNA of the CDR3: TGTGCCAGCTCTAACAAGCGGGATGCCTACGAGCAGTACTTC. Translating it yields CASSNKRDAYEQYF.

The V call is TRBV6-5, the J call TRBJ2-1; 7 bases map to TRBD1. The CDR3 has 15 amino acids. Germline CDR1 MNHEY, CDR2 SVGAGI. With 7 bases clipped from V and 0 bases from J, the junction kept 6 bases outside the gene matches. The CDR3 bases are TGTGCCAGCACCCGAACAGGGGACTCCTACAATGAGCAGTTCTTC. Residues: CASTRTGDSYNEQFF.

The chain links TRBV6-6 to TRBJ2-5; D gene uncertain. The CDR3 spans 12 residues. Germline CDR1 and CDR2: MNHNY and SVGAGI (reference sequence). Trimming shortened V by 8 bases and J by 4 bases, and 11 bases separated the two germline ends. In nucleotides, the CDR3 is TGTGCCAGCGGGCGACCCTCAGAGACCCAGTACTTC. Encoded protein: CASGRPSETQYF.

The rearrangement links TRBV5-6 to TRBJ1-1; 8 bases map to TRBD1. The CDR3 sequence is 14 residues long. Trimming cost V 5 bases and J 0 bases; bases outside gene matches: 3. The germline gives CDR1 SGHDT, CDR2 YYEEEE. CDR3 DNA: TGTGCCAGCAGGGTGACAGGGGTGAACACTGAAGCTTTCTTT. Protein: CASRVTGVNTEAFF.

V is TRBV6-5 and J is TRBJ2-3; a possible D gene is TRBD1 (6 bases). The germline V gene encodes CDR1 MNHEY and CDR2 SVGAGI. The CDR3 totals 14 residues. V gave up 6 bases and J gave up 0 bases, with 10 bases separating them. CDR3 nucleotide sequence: TGTGCCAGCAGGGGCAGGGGAAGCACAGATACGCAGTATTTT. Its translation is CASRGRGSTDTQYF.

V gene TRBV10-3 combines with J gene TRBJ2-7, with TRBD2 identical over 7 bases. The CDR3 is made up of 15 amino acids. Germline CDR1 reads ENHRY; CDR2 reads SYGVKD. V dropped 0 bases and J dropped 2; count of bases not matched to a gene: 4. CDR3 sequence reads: CAISESASGPYEQYF. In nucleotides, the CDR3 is TGTGCCATCAGTGAGTCGGCTAGCGGACCCTACGAGCAGTACTTC.

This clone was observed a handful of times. This CDR3 is CATTGGAGTDTQYF. CDR3 DNA sequence: TGTGCCACCACGGGGGGGGCCGGCACAGATACGCAGTATTTT. This sequence joins TRBV18 and TRBJ2-3; 8 bases map to TRBD2. Germline CDR1 is KGHSH and CDR2 is LQKENI. This CDR3 has 14 amino acids. Losses at the gene ends were 10 bases for V and 1 base for J; bases not matched to a gene: 7.

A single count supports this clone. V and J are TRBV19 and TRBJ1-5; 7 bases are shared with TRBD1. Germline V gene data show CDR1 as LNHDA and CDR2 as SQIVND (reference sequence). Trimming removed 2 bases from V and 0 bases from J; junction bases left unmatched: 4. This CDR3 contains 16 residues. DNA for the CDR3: TGTGCCAGTAGTATAAGGGGACAGCATAGCAATCAGCCCCAGCATTTT. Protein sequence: CASSIRGQHSNQPQHF.

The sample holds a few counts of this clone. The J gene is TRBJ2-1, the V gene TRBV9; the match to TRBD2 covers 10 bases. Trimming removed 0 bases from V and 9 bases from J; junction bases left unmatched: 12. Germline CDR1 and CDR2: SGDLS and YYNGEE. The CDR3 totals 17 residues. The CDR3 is CASSVGFTAGGSGEQFF. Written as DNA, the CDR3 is TGTGCCAGCAGCGTAGGGTTTACAGCGGGAGGGTCGGGTGAGCAGTTCTTC.

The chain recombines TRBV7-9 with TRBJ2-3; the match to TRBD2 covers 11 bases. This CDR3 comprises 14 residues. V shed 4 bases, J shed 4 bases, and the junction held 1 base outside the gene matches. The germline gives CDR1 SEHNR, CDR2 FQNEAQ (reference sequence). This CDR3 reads CASSYSGRADTQYF. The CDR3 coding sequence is TGTGCCAGCAGCTATAGCGGGAGGGCAGATACGCAGTATTTT.

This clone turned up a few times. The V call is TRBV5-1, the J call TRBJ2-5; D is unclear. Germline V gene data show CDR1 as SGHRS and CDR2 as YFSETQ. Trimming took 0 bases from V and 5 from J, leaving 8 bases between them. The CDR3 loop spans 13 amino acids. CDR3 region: CASSLALQETQYF. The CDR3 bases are TGCGCCAGCAGCTTGGCCCTACAGGAGACCCAGTACTTC.

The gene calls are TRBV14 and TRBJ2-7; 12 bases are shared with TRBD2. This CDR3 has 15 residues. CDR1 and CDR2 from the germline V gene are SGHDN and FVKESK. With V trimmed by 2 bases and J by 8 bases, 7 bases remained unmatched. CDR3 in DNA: TGTGCCAGCAGCCAACTTACTAGCGGGAGGACCCAGCAGTACTTC. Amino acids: CASSQLTSGRTQQYF. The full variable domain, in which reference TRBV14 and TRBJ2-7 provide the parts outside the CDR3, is EAGVTQFPSHSVIEKGQTVTLRCDPISGHDNLYWYRRVMGKEIKFLLHFVKESKQDESGMPNNRFLAERTGGTYSTLKVQPAELEDSGVYFCASSQLTSGRTQQYFGPGTRLTVT.

CDR3 sequence (DNA): TGCGCCAGCAGCCAAGTACAGCGGACCTCCTACGAGCAGTACTTC. This translates into CASSQVQRTSYEQYF. J is TRBJ2-7 and V is TRBV4-1; the D gene is possibly TRBD2 (5 bases). The CDR3 consists of 15 residues. CDR1 and CDR2 from the germline V gene are MGHRA and YSYEKL. The V and J ends lost 1 base and 0 bases respectively, with 10 bases between them.

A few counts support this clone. CDR3 DNA: TGTGCCAGCAAGGGGACAGGGAAGAACACTGAAGCTTTCTTT. This translates into CASKGTGKNTEAFF. This chain uses TRBV21-1 with TRBJ1-1; TRBD1, the D gene given by the table, was not confirmed from the DNA. TRBV21-1 is marked as a pseudogene. The CDR3 covers 14 residues.

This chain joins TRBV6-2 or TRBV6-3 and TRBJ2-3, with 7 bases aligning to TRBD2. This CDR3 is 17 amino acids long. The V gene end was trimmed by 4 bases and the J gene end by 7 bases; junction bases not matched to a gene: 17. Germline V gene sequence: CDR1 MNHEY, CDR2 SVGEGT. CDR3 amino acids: CASSSLSWEGRSNTQYF. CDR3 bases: TGTGCCAGCAGTTCCCTTTCGTGGGAGGGCCGCTCTAATACGCAGTATTTT.